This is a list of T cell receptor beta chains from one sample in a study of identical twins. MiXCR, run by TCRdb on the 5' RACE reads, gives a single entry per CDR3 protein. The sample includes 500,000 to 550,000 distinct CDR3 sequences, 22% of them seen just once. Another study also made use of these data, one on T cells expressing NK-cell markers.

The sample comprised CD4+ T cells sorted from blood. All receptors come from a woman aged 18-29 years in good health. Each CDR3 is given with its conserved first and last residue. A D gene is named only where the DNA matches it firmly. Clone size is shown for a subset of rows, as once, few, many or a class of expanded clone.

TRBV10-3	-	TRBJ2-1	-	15	CAISDPRGGGNEQFF	TGTGCCATCAGTGACCCTCGCGGAGGGGGCAATGAGCAGTTCTTC
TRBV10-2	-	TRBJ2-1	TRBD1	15	CASSVGRGPKNEQFF	TGCGCCAGCAGTGTTGGCAGGGGGCCAAAAAATGAGCAGTTCTTC
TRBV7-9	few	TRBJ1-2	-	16	CASSPGRGNTNWGYTF	TGTGCCAGCAGTCCCGGGCGGGGAAATACGAATTGGGGCTACACCTTC
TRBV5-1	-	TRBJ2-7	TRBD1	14	CASRPGQSSYEQYF	TGCGCCAGCAGACCGGGACAGAGCTCCTACGAGCAGTACTTC
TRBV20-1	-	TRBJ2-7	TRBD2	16	CSASPHWTSGPYEQYF	TGCAGTGCTAGTCCCCATTGGACTAGCGGTCCCTACGAGCAGTACTTC
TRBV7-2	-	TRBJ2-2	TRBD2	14	CASSLRGRTGELFF	TGTGCCAGCAGCTTACGCGGGAGAACCGGGGAGCTGTTTTTT
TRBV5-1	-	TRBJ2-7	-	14	CASSLGPATYEQYF	TGCGCCAGCAGCTTGGGACCGGCCACCTACGAGCAGTACTTC
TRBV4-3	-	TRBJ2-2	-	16	CASSPLGAANTGELFF	TGCGCCAGCAGCCCTCTGGGGGCAGCGAACACCGGGGAGCTGTTTTTT
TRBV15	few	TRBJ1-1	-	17	CATSRDLAAPTDAEAFF	TGTGCCACCAGCAGAGATTTGGCAGCCCCGACGGACGCTGAAGCTTTCTTT
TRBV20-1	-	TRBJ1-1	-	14	CSARDGSVNTEAFF	TGCAGTGCTAGAGACGGGTCAGTTAACACTGAAGCTTTCTTT
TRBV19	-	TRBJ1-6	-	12	CASSRPGHTLHF	TGTGCCAGTAGCAGGCCGGGACACACCCTCCACTTT
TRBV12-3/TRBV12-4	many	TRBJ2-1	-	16	CASSLTGRAPNNEQFF	TGTGCCAGCAGTTTAACCGGGCGGGCTCCTAACAATGAGCAGTTCTTC
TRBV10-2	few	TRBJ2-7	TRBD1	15	CASKRAGQGTYEQYF	TGCGCCAGCAAAAGAGCGGGACAGGGGACCTACGAGCAGTACTTC
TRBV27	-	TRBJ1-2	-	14	CASSLRLGPYGYTF	TGTGCCAGCAGTCTAAGGCTCGGACCTTATGGCTACACCTTC
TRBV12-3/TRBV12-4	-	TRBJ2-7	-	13	CASSLNSLAQEYF	TGTGCCAGCAGTTTAAATTCGTTGGCTCAAGAGTACTTC
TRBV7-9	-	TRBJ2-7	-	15	CASSLAGALSYEQYF	TGTGCCAGCAGCTTAGCAGGGGCGCTCTCCTACGAGCAGTACTTC
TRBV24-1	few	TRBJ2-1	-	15	CATSDSRTGYNEQFF	TGTGCCACCAGTGATTCCCGGACTGGTTACAATGAGCAGTTCTTC
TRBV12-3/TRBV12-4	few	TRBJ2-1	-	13	CASSLSSHNEQFF	TGTGCCAGCAGTTTAAGCAGCCACAATGAGCAGTTCTTC
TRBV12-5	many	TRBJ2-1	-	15	CASGPPGGPYNEQFF	TGTGCTAGTGGTCCCCCCGGGGGGCCCTACAATGAGCAGTTCTTC
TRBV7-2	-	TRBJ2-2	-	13	CASSLPGPGELFF	TGTGCCAGCAGCTTACCGGGCCCCGGGGAGCTGTTTTTT
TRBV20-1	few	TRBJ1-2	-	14	CSATRDYPNYGYTF	TGCAGTGCCACACGGGACTATCCTAACTATGGCTACACCTTC
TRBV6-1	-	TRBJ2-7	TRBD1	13	CASRSGTGHEQYF	TGTGCCAGCAGGTCCGGGACAGGGCACGAGCAGTACTTC
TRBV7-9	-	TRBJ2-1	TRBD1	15	CASSARDRGHNEQFF	TGTGCCAGCAGCGCTCGGGACAGGGGGCACAATGAGCAGTTCTTC
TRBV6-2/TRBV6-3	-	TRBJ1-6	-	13	CAGAAGRGTPLHF	TGTGCCGGAGCGGCGGGAAGAGGCACACCCCTCCACTTT
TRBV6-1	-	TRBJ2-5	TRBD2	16	CASSTTTTGGQETQYF	TGTGCCAGCAGTACCACCACGACGGGGGGACAAGAGACCCAGTACTTC
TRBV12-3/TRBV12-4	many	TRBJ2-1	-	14	CASSPPGRSDEQFF	TGTGCCAGCAGTCCACCCGGGCGTTCAGATGAGCAGTTCTTC
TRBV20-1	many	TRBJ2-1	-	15	CSAFGGGQNHNEQFF	TGCAGTGCTTTTGGCGGGGGCCAGAACCACAATGAGCAGTTCTTC
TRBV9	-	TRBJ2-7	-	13	CASSVAEEGAKYF	TGTGCCAGCAGCGTAGCTGAGGAGGGCGCGAAGTACTTC
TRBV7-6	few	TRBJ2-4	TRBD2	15	CASSSTSGRANIQYF	TGTGCCAGCAGCTCAACTAGCGGGAGAGCAAACATTCAGTACTTC
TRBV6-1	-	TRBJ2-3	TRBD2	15	CASSERGGETDTQYF	TGTGCCAGCAGTGAAAGGGGAGGGGAGACAGATACGCAGTATTTT
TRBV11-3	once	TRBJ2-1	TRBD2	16	CASSLVPAGGNNEQFF	TGTGCCAGCAGCTTAGTACCAGCGGGGGGGAACAATGAGCAGTTCTTC
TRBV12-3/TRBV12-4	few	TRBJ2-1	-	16	CASTLGGGGPGNEQFF	TGTGCCAGCACCTTAGGGGGGGGAGGGCCAGGTAATGAGCAGTTCTTC
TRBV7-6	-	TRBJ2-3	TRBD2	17	CASSLVGSGGATDTQYF	TGTGCCAGCAGCTTAGTCGGCAGCGGGGGGGCCACAGATACGCAGTATTTT
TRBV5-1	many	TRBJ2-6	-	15	CASSFPGSGANVLTF	TGTGCCAGCAGCTTCCCAGGGTCTGGGGCCAACGTCCTGACTTTC